The 28 T cell receptor beta chains below were found in one sample sequenced in a study of T cell responses to AZD1222 COVID-19 vaccine (dated by TCRdb to about 2021). The time point label, read with the paper, signifies: baseline before first vaccination. Libraries were prepared through the immunoSEQ multiplex PCR assay. TCRdb mirrors the immuneACCESS table, restricted to in-frame sequences. Some clones are absent from its copies; in checked studies, under half trace to an unresolved V gene, and the reason for the others is unknown. This sample gives some 120,000 clones in total; about 88% of them show up just once. The ten largest clones take up 25% to 35% of the sample. The sample consisted of peripheral blood, taken on day 0 of AZD1222 vaccination. The receptors were sampled from an adult in good health.

This chain connects TRBV4-2 to TRBJ2-7; D may be TRBD1 or TRBD2 (6 bases each). Germline lookup yields CDR1 LGHNA and CDR2 YNFKEQ. This CDR3 is built from 14 residues. V dropped 3 bases and J dropped 5 bases, with 14 bases sitting between them. The DNA of the CDR3 is TGTGCCAGCAGCCAGGGTGCCGGGGGCGACGAGCAGTACTTC. Translating it yields CASSQGAGGDEQYF.

The chain couples TRBV25-1 to TRBJ2-1; D possibly corresponds to TRBD2 (6 bases). CDR1 is MGHDK, CDR2 SYGVNS, per germline. V was cut by 0 bases and J by 2 bases, with 8 bases left in between. This CDR3 comprises 15 residues. CDR3 in amino acids: CASSEYGGTYNEQFF. The CDR3, as DNA: TGTGCCAGCAGTGAATATGGAGGGACCTACAATGAGCAGTTCTTC. The full variable domain, with the rest looked up from reference TRBV25-1 and TRBJ2-1, is EADIYQTPRYLVIGTGKKITLECSQTMGHDKMYWYQQDPGMELHLIHYSYGVNSTEKGDLSSESTVSRIRTEHFPLTLESARPSHTSQYLCASSEYGGTYNEQFFGPGTRLTVL.

The chain links TRBV5-6 to TRBJ1-3; weak D call: TRBD1 (5 bases). Germline V gives CDR1 SGHDT, CDR2 YYEEEE. V lost 3 bases and J lost 0, with 13 bases in between. The CDR3 sequence is 16 residues long. For the CDR3, the DNA is TGTGCCAGCAGCTGGAAGGGGCCCACCTCTGGAAACACCATATATTTT. Translated, it gives CASSWKGPTSGNTIYF.

This chain connects TRBV5-1 to TRBJ1-1, with TRBD1 matching over 10 bases. V shed 2 bases and J 5 bases; nucleotides not matched to a gene: 9. The CDR3 is 16 residues long. CDR1 is SGHRS, CDR2 YFSETQ, per germline. DNA of the CDR3: TGCGCCAGCAGCTTCTGGAAGGGACAGGGGAAAACTGAAGCTTTCTTT. Its protein product is CASSFWKGQGKTEAFF.

The chain recombines TRBV5-4 with TRBJ2-1; no firm D call. This CDR3 contains 15 residues. Per the germline V gene, CDR1 is SGHNT and CDR2 is YYREEE (reference sequence). Trimming shortened V by 1 base and J by 3 bases, and 11 bases separated the two germline ends. The CDR3 is CASSLSSTSYNEQFF. CDR3 in DNA: TGTGCCAGCAGCTTGTCGTCTACCAGCTACAATGAGCAGTTCTTC.

The chain uses TRBV7-9 and TRBJ2-2; D assignment may be TRBD1 or TRBD2 (5 bases each). V lost 7 bases and J 2 bases, leaving 14 bases between the germline ends. Germline lookup yields CDR1 SEHNR and CDR2 FQNEAQ (reference sequence). This CDR3 spans 15 amino acids. The CDR3 is CASTGRSVNTGELFF. The CDR3 coding sequence is TGTGCCAGCACGGGACGTAGTGTTAACACCGGGGAGCTGTTTTTT.

The gene calls are TRBV9 and TRBJ1-2; unclear D gene. CDR1 is SGDLS and CDR2 is YYNGEE in the germline V gene. The CDR3 loop spans 13 amino acids. The V and J ends lost 2 bases and 1 base respectively, with 6 bases between them. The DNA for the CDR3 is TGTGCCAGCAGCGTTACTGTTAACTATGGCTACACCTTC. Amino acids: CASSVTVNYGYTF.

The chain has TRBV27 and TRBJ2-7; 14 positions agree with TRBD2. The ends lost 10 bases at V and 4 bases at J; junction bases unmatched: 12. There are 16 residues in the CDR3. The germline V gene has CDR1 MNHEY and CDR2 SMNVEV (reference sequence). The CDR3: CAIIRDGTSGSYEQYF. Here the CDR3 DNA reads TGTGCCATCATTCGGGATGGGACTAGCGGGAGTTACGAGCAGTACTTC.

Only one count was recorded for this clone. V and J are TRBV10-3 and TRBJ2-5; weak D call: TRBD2 (5 bases). Germline assignment: CDR1 ENHRY and CDR2 SYGVKD. Trimming left V 6 bases short and J 3 bases short, with 8 bases between. The CDR3 consists of 12 residues. The CDR3 spells CAISGREETQYF. The CDR3 nucleotides are TGTGCCATCAGCGGGCGGGAAGAGACCCAGTACTTC.

The chain is built from TRBV13 and TRBJ1-1; 12 bases fit TRBD1. The CDR3 covers 16 residues. The germline gives CDR1 PRHDT, CDR2 FYEKMQ (reference sequence). V was pared by 5 bases and J by 6 bases, with 10 bases of the junction left unmatched. CDR3 in DNA: TGTGCCAGCAGCGACCGGGACAGGGGGCTTGGGGCTGAAGCTTTCTTT. It yields the protein CASSDRDRGLGAEAFF.

The V call is TRBV11-2, the J call TRBJ1-4, with D possibly TRBD1 on 5 matching bases. CDR3 length: 14 residues. V was clipped by 6 bases and J by 6 bases, with 14 bases between them. CDR1 is SGHAT and CDR2 is FQNNGV in the germline V gene. The CDR3 DNA reads TGTGCCAGCAGAGAGGGGCCCTTACATGAAAAACTGTTTTTT. Protein product: CASREGPLHEKLFF.

The chain carries TRBV18 and TRBJ1-2, with unresolved D. Trimming cost V 3 bases and J 8 bases, with 19 bases left between them. Per germline, CDR1 KGHSH and CDR2 LQKENI. The CDR3 spans 15 residues. The CDR3: CASSPLNKVPSGYTF. In DNA form, the CDR3 reads TGTGCCAGCTCACCGCTAAATAAGGTCCCCTCGGGCTACACCTTC.

This clone was seen once. The V call is TRBV4-3, the J call TRBJ1-2, with D tentatively TRBD1 (5 bases). This CDR3 is 16 amino acids long. CDR1 is LGHNA, CDR2 YSLEER, per germline. Trimming removed 9 bases from V and 7 bases from J, with 27 bases in between. The CDR3 DNA follows: TGCGCCAGTCCTATTTTAGAGGACCAGGGTGAAGGTGGCTACACCTTC. As protein: CASPILEDQGEGGYTF.

The DNA of the CDR3 is TGTGCTAGTGGCCTGGACCCGCCGAGAACTGAAGCTTTCTTT. Translation gives CASGLDPPRTEAFF. V is TRBV12-5 and J is TRBJ1-1; D gene uncertain. Trimming pared 6 bases from V and 5 bases from J, leaving 16 bases between. The CDR3 consists of 14 residues. Germline loops: CDR1 LGHNT, CDR2 FRNRAP.

This chain uses TRBV9 with TRBJ2-7; perhaps TRBD1 as D (6 bases). V lost 1 base and J 5 bases, leaving 13 bases between the germline ends. The CDR3 extends over 14 amino acids. CDR1 SGDLS and CDR2 YYNGEE come from the germline V gene. The CDR3 DNA sequence: TGTGCCAGCAGCGTAAGTTTCAGGGGTGACGAGCAGTACTTC. Translated, it gives CASSVSFRGDEQYF. The full variable domain, with the rest looked up from reference TRBV9 and TRBJ2-7, is DSGVTQTPKHLITATGQRVTLRCSPRSGDLSVYWYQQSLDQGLQFLIQYYNGEERAKGNILERFSAQQFPDLHSELNLSSLELGDSALYFCASSVSFRGDEQYFGPGTRLTVT.

This clone has more than one count but fewer than ten. The chain couples TRBV11-3 to TRBJ1-1, with 9 bases aligning to TRBD1. Trimming cost V 5 bases and J 5 bases; bases outside gene matches: 6. This CDR3 spans 14 amino acids. Per germline, CDR1 SGHNT and CDR2 YENEEA. Here the CDR3 reads CASSPGTGRTEAFF. CDR3 bases: TGTGCCAGCAGCCCCGGGACAGGGAGGACTGAAGCTTTCTTT.

The chain uses TRBV7-2 and TRBJ2-3; TRBD2 matches 7 bases. V lost 1 base to trimming and J lost 3 bases; unmatched junction nucleotides: 7. The CDR3 has 16 residues. CDR1 and CDR2 (germline): SGHTA, FQGNSA. CDR3 in amino acids: CASSLGRGEGTDTQYF. Written as DNA, the CDR3 is TGTGCCAGCAGCTTAGGACGGGGGGAGGGAACAGATACGCAGTATTTT.

The V and J genes are TRBV7-9 and TRBJ2-7; D may be TRBD2 (5 bases). Germline assignment: CDR1 SEHNR and CDR2 FQNEAQ (reference sequence). V was clipped by 5 bases and J by 5 bases, with 16 bases between them. CDR3 size: 14 residues. The CDR3 region has the DNA TGTGCCAGCAGCCTCGGGATCCCAACGCACGAGCAGTACTTC. Translating gives CASSLGIPTHEQYF.

The rearrangement uses TRBV29-1 and TRBJ1-2, with a possible D match to TRBD1 (5 bases). Germline assignment: CDR1 SQVTM and CDR2 ANQGSEA. This CDR3 is 12 amino acids long. Trimming shortened V by 4 bases and J by 4 bases, and 10 bases separated the two germline ends. CDR3 DNA: TGCAGCGTTGCCCCGGGGGGCTATGGCTACACCTTC. Translation: CSVAPGGYGYTF.

The count of this clone is one. The chain combines TRBV6-1 with TRBJ1-1; D not resolved. The CDR3 runs 19 residues. Trimming cost V 4 bases and J 0 bases, with 24 bases left between them. The germline CDR1 and CDR2 sequences are MNHNS and SASEGT. CDR3 residues: CASSAILPGRWAVNTEAFF. CDR3 nucleotides: TGTGCCAGCAGTGCCATCCTACCAGGTCGGTGGGCGGTGAACACTGAAGCTTTCTTT.

V and J are TRBV7-8 and TRBJ2-2, with 10 bases fitting TRBD1. V was pared by 1 base and J by 4 bases, with 3 bases of the junction left unmatched. Per the germline V gene, CDR1 is SGHVS and CDR2 is FQNEAQ. CDR3 length: 16 amino acids. For the CDR3, the DNA is TGTGCCAGCAGCTTAGGTGGGACAGGGGTCACCGGGGAGCTGTTTTTT. As protein: CASSLGGTGVTGELFF. The full variable domain, in which reference TRBV7-8 and TRBJ2-2 provide the parts outside the CDR3, is GAGVSQSPRYKVAKRGQDVALRCDPISGHVSLFWYQQALGQGPEFLTYFQNEAQLDKSGLPSDRFFAERPEGSVSTLKIQRTQQEDSAVYLCASSLGGTGVTGELFFGEGSRLTVL.

The CDR3 region is CASSPNGGGQGRRSYEQYF. CDR3 DNA: TGTGCCAGCTCCCCTAACGGGGGTGGACAGGGCCGGAGATCCTACGAGCAGTACTTC. This sequence joins TRBV18 and TRBJ2-7; 8 positions agree with TRBD1. The CDR3 is 19 residues long. CDR1 and CDR2 (germline): KGHSH, LQKENI. The J segment lost 1 base and the V segment lost 6 bases, leaving 20 bases of the junction unmatched.

This chain uses TRBV7-3 with TRBJ1-1; D is unresolved. The CDR3 covers 13 residues. Germline V gene lookup returns CDR1 SGHTA and CDR2 FQGTGA. V lost 2 bases, J lost 1 base, and 5 bases lay in between. The CDR3 nucleotides read TGTGCCAGCAGCTTATTGGGGAACACTGAAGCTTTCTTT. Translating gives CASSLLGNTEAFF.

The chain recombines TRBV7-6 with TRBJ2-1, with 11 bases that match TRBD2. This CDR3 region has 22 residues. With 1 base clipped from V and 5 bases from J, the junction kept 22 bases outside the gene matches. Germline CDR1 SGHVS, CDR2 FNYEAQ. CDR3 protein: CASSLGAPGPSGGIKWDNEQFF. Here the CDR3 DNA reads TGTGCCAGCAGCTTAGGAGCCCCGGGGCCTAGCGGGGGGATCAAATGGGACAATGAGCAGTTCTTC.

The chain carries TRBV19 and TRBJ2-3, with D possibly being TRBD1 (6 bases). The CDR3 extends over 13 amino acids. Germline CDR1 is LNHDA and CDR2 is SQIVND (reference sequence). V was trimmed by 5 bases and J by 3 bases, leaving 9 bases between them. In nucleotides, the CDR3 is TGTGCCAGTAGTGTACAGGGTACAGATACGCAGTATTTT. Translating gives CASSVQGTDTQYF.

The CDR3: CASSLDLLGLAGGREELFF. The CDR3 nucleotides read TGTGCCAGCAGCTTAGACCTCCTTGGGCTAGCGGGAGGGAGGGAGGAGCTGTTTTTT. The chain couples TRBV7-2 to TRBJ2-2; TRBD2 matches 12 bases. V lost 1 base and J lost 10; bases outside the gene matches: 16. Germline V lookup: CDR1 SGHTA, CDR2 FQGNSA. This CDR3 has 19 residues.

The chain has TRBV5-8 and TRBJ2-7, with D possibly being TRBD2 (6 bases). Trimming pared 0 bases from V and 7 bases from J, leaving 17 bases between. CDR1 SGHTS and CDR2 YDEGEE come from the germline V gene. The CDR3 covers 15 residues. The CDR3 DNA sequence: TGTGCCAGCAGCTTGGAAGGGACTCGGCCTACGGAGCAGTACTTC. Translated: CASSLEGTRPTEQYF. Full variable domain (remainder filled in from reference TRBV5-8 and TRBJ2-7): EAGVTQSPTHLIKTRGQQATLRCSPISGHTSVYWYQQALGLGLQFLLWYDEGEERNRGNFPPRFSGRQFPNYSSELNVNALELEDSALYLCASSLEGTRPTEQYFGPGTRLTVT.

V gene TRBV24-1 combines with J gene TRBJ2-3; D not resolved. The germline gives CDR1 KGHDR, CDR2 SFDVKD. The CDR3 covers 14 residues. The V end lost 3 bases, the J end lost 3 bases, and 9 bases lay between the germline ends. CDR3 sequence (DNA): TGTGCCACCAGTGATACTGGTGGAACAGATACGCAGTATTTT. This codes for CATSDTGGTDTQYF.